Sequencing of this T cell receptor (beta chain) was carried out in a study of response to subunit inactivated influenza vaccine. Points from the study as a whole: After each seasonal influenza vaccination, few new T cells are recruited, the authors suggested.

Via MiXCR, TCRdb re-called the RT-PCR reads, giving one row per CDR3 protein. This table holds 750,000 to 850,000 distinct CDR3 sequences, about 18% found once. The table lists this clonotype with a few counts. What it binds is unknown. V was trimmed by 5 bases and J by 6 bases, leaving 16 bases between them. This CDR3 has 15 amino acids. V usage is TRBV12-3 or TRBV12-4 and J usage is TRBJ1-4; D gene unclear. The clonotype originates from a man aged 50-60 years who received an inactivated influenza vaccine. This specimen was PBMCs from blood, taken around 5 days after vaccination. CDR3 DNA: TGTGCCAGCAGTCCACATGAGGGCCGGGATGAAAAACTGTTTTTT. Translated: CASSPHEGRDEKLFF.